This T cell receptor (beta chain) was profiled in a study of CD4 T cells in relation to SARS-CoV-2 and coronaviruses. Unexposed donor CD4+ T cells date from about 2011-2018, before the COVID-19 pandemic. Isolation of CD4+ T cells took place after less than 11 days in culture. Assay used: immunoSEQ multiplex PCR; TCRdb lists only in-frame clones, some missing. Of around 9,700 clones in the sample, about 68% are singletons; the top ten hold about a sixth. Turning to this clone: The antigen remains unidentified.

The CDR3 is 14 amino acids. The V gene lost 2 bases and the J gene lost 4 bases, with 11 bases spanning the gap. The V gene's germline CDR1 is LGHNA and CDR2 YSLEER. The chain joins TRBV4-3 to TRBJ1-1, with a tentative D call TRBD1 (5 bases). The sequence was obtained from a human donor in good health. Sequenced sample: CD4+ T cells from PBMCs, cultured in vitro. The CDR3 reads CASSQIEGLTEAFF. The CDR3 DNA is TGCGCCAGCAGCCAAATCGAGGGACTCACTGAAGCTTTCTTT.